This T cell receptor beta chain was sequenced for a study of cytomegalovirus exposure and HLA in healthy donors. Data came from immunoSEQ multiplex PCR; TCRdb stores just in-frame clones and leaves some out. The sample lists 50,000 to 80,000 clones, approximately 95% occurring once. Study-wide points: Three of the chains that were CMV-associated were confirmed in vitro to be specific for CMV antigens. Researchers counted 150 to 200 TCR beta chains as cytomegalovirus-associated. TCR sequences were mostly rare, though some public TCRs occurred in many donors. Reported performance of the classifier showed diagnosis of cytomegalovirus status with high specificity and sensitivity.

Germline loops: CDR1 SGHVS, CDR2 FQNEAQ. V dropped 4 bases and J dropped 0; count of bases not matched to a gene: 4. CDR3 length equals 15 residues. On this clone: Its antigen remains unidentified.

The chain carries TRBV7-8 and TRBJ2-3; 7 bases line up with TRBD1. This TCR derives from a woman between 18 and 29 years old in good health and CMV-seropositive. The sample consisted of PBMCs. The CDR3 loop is CASSSGQSSTDTQYF. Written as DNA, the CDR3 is TGTGCCAGCAGCTCGGGACAGTCTAGCACAGATACGCAGTATTTT.